This T cell receptor (beta chain) was observed in a study of glioma-infiltrating T cells after dendritic cell vaccination. Note on this clone: Its specificity is not known.

Study-level findings and limits: Survival was not directly related to TCR clonality in these patients.

Method: immunoSEQ multiplex PCR; TCRdb's copy keeps in-frame clones and lacks some. The repertoire holds approximately 50,000 clones, with approximately 90% as singletons. Sample time point: after dendritic cell vaccination, including at tumor progression/relapse. Only patients with spare fresh-frozen tumor and over two years of follow-up were included. The TCR was taken from a human donor with glioblastoma. The sample was blood, taken after dendritic cell vaccination.

CDR3 sequence (DNA): TGTGCCAGCAGCTTAGCGCTAGGGGGGTTTCTAGCGGGAGGCCCCACAGAGACCCAGTACTTC. This encodes CASSLALGGFLAGGPTETQYF. The rearrangement links TRBV7-6 to TRBJ2-5, with 11 bases aligning to TRBD2. The V and J ends lost 0 bases and 4 bases, in that order; junction bases with no gene match: 19. This CDR3 contains 21 residues. Germline V gene lookup returns CDR1 SGHVS and CDR2 FNYEAQ.